This entry concerns a single T cell receptor beta chain. TCRdb analysed the 5' RACE reads with MiXCR anew, one entry per CDR3 protein. The sample holds about 540,000 distinct CDR3 sequences, roughly 22% seen once. The source of the sample is a study of T-cell memory formation after mild COVID-19. V was trimmed by 7 bases and J by 4 bases, leaving 13 bases between them. The V gene's germline CDR1 is MNHNS and CDR2 SASEGT. The CDR3 loop spans 13 amino acids. This sequence joins TRBV6-1 and TRBJ1-2; the D is unclear. This TCR came from an adult woman who had mild COVID-19 (a few samples of this study predate the infection). Cell type and time point are not known. The sample taken for sequencing was PBMCs or a T cell subset sorted from them (not recorded which). Here the CDR3 DNA reads TGTGCCAGCACCATTGCCCAGTCCTATGGCTACACCTTC. Its protein is CASTIAQSYGYTF.